One and the same sample provided the 30 T cell receptor beta chains below, sequenced in a study of blood T cell repertoires in COVID-19 (dated by TCRdb to 2018 to 2020). Libraries were prepared through the immunoSEQ multiplex PCR assay. Not all clones reach the TCRdb copy of this immuneACCESS table, which keeps in-frame sequences only. Checked studies attribute under half of the gap to unresolved V genes and leave the rest unexplained. The sample data list about 220,000 clones, and around 82% of these were observed just once. The ten largest clones take up around 13% of the sample. Sequencing used peripheral blood. The source of these receptors is a human donor in a cohort sampled during active COVID-19.

The chain recombines TRBV12-3 or TRBV12-4 with TRBJ1-2; D unresolved. Deletions cut 5 bases from V and 4 bases from J, with 11 bases between. The CDR3 contains 13 residues. CDR3 region: CASSLNGAYGYTF. In nucleotides, the CDR3 is TGTGCCAGCAGTCTCAACGGTGCCTATGGCTACACCTTC.

The genes are TRBV6-5 and TRBJ1-1; a possible D gene is TRBD1 (6 bases). Germline CDR1 MNHEY, CDR2 SVGAGI. Trimming stripped 6 bases from V and 1 base from J, with 12 bases between. This CDR3 has 14 amino acids. The CDR3 protein is CASSDRIQNTEAFF. In DNA, the CDR3 is TGTGCCAGCAGCGACAGGATTCAGAACACTGAAGCTTTCTTT.

J is TRBJ1-4 and V is TRBV28; D gene unclear. This CDR3 has 13 residues. Germline V CDR1 and CDR2: MDHEN, SYDVKM. Trimming shortened V by 5 bases and J by 8 bases, and 12 bases separated the two germline ends. The CDR3 DNA sequence: TGTGCCAGCAGTCCCCCCGGTCGGGAAAAACTGTTTTTT. Translating it yields CASSPPGREKLFF.

This clone was detected only once. The chain recombines TRBV19 with TRBJ2-1; the match to TRBD2 covers 14 bases. V shed 9 bases, J shed 4 bases, and the junction held 11 bases outside the gene matches. This CDR3 comprises 17 residues. CDR1 and CDR2 from the germline V gene are LNHDA and SQIVND (reference sequence). CDR3 coding DNA: TGTGCCAGCCGACAGTCTCGGACTAGCGGGGGGTACAATGAGCAGTTCTTC. Its translation is CASRQSRTSGGYNEQFF.

The V gene is TRBV2, the J gene TRBJ1-2, with D tentatively TRBD1 (5 bases). The germline gives CDR1 SNHLY, CDR2 FYNNEI. The CDR3 has 16 residues. Trimming took off 1 base at V and 4 bases at J, with 16 bases between the two ends. The CDR3 DNA follows: TGTGCCAGCAGTGAAGGCCCAGGGCTGGAAATCTATGGCTACACCTTC. Translating it yields CASSEGPGLEIYGYTF.

The chain links TRBV12-3 or TRBV12-4 to TRBJ1-2; no firm D call. The V end lost 4 bases, the J end lost 9 bases, and 12 bases lay between the germline ends. CDR3 length: 12 residues. CDR3 protein: CASSSTGRSYTF. DNA for the CDR3: TGTGCCAGCAGTTCGACGGGTCGCAGCTACACCTTC.

This clone was recorded only once. The chain carries TRBV30 and TRBJ1-2; D remains unclear. The CDR3 has 14 amino acids. V lost 0 bases, J lost 6 bases, and 14 bases lay in between. Germline V CDR1 and CDR2: GTSNPN, SVGIG (reference sequence). DNA of the CDR3: TGTGCCTGGAGTGTACCGCCCCAGATTGATGGCTACACCTTC. Protein sequence: CAWSVPPQIDGYTF.

V and J are TRBV24-1 and TRBJ2-5; 12 bases line up with TRBD2. CDR3 length equals 15 residues. Germline CDR1 and CDR2: KGHDR and SFDVKD. The junction had 6 bases not matched to a gene; V was cut back by 9 bases and J by 2 bases. The DNA of the CDR3 is TGTGCCACCCAAGGGACTAGCGGGCCTCAAGAGACCCAGTACTTC. This gives the protein CATQGTSGPQETQYF.

A single count supports this clone. The chain recombines TRBV28 with TRBJ2-7; D perhaps matches TRBD2 (6 bases). V shed 3 bases and J shed 4 bases, with 13 bases lying between them. The V gene's germline CDR1 is MDHEN and CDR2 SYDVKM. There are 14 residues in the CDR3. CDR3 loop: CASSLDLGGYEQYF. CDR3 bases: TGTGCCAGCAGTTTGGATCTCGGGGGATACGAGCAGTACTTC.

This clone came up a few times. V is TRBV2 and J is TRBJ1-4; TRBD1 might be the D (6 bases). From germline, CDR1 is SNHLY and CDR2 FYNNEI. The CDR3 length is 14 residues. Trimming cost V 6 bases and J 8 bases, with 16 bases left between them. The CDR3 sequence is CASRTTEGGEKLFF. In DNA, the CDR3 is TGTGCCAGCAGAACGACAGAGGGGGGGGAAAAACTGTTTTTT.

This chain connects TRBV27 to TRBJ1-6; 7 bases align to TRBD1. The germline V gene encodes CDR1 MNHEY and CDR2 SMNVEV (reference sequence). The CDR3 contains 16 residues. The V gene end was trimmed by 7 bases and the J gene end by 10 bases; junction bases not matched to a gene: 16. CDR3 protein: CASTPGNRGFGSPLHF. CDR3 bases: TGTGCCAGCACCCCCGGGAACAGGGGTTTTGGGTCACCCCTCCACTTT.

This chain connects TRBV7-8 to TRBJ2-7; 10 nucleotides match TRBD1. J lost 6 bases, V lost 5 bases, and 7 bases had no gene match. CDR1 and CDR2 from the germline V gene are SGHVS and FQNEAQ. CDR3 length: 14 residues. CDR3: CASSQGQGWVEQYF. The CDR3 nucleotides read TGTGCCAGCAGCCAGGGACAGGGGTGGGTCGAGCAGTACTTC.

The DNA for the CDR3 is TGTGCCTGGAGTGAGGGCAGGGAGAACACTGAAGCTTTCTTT. Protein: CAWSEGRENTEAFF. The rearrangement joins TRBV30 to TRBJ1-1; a possible D gene is TRBD1 (5 bases). The germline V gene encodes CDR1 GTSNPN and CDR2 SVGIG (reference sequence). This CDR3 has 14 amino acids. V lost 1 base to trimming and J lost 1 base, with 10 bases between them.

The chain employs TRBV4-2 and TRBJ1-1; D remains unclear. The CDR3 is 15 amino acids. Trimming left V 0 bases short and J 1 base short, with 9 bases between. Per germline, CDR1 LGHNA and CDR2 YNFKEQ. The CDR3 bases are TGTGCCAGCAGCCAAGATCCCAGGCGGAACACTGAAGCTTTCTTT. This encodes CASSQDPRRNTEAFF.

In its sample, this clone was seen once. This chain uses TRBV4-2 with TRBJ2-1, with 14 bases aligning to TRBD2. With 4 bases clipped from V and 2 bases from J, the junction kept 16 bases outside the gene matches. This CDR3 contains 21 residues. Germline values: CDR1 LGHNA, CDR2 YNFKEQ. DNA for the CDR3: TGTGCCAGCAGCCCCATCGAGACTAGCGGGAGGGCTGTAAGCCCCTACAATGAGCAGTTCTTC. It codes for CASSPIETSGRAVSPYNEQFF.

The chain recombines TRBV5-6 with TRBJ1-1; the D is unclear. V was cut by 5 bases and J by 7 bases, with 12 bases left in between. CDR1 SGHDT and CDR2 YYEEEE come from the germline V gene. There are 12 residues in the CDR3. As DNA, the CDR3 is TGTGCCAGCAGGGAGCCTCGGGGTGAAGCTTTCTTT. Amino acids: CASREPRGEAFF.

The table lists this clone with a few counts. The chain combines TRBV9 with TRBJ2-1; D perhaps matches TRBD2 (6 bases). Germline values: CDR1 SGDLS, CDR2 YYNGEE. V dropped 0 bases and J dropped 2 bases, with 9 bases sitting between them. This CDR3 comprises 15 residues. The chain's CDR3 is CASSVASEAYNEQFF. Written as DNA, the CDR3 is TGTGCCAGCAGCGTAGCTAGCGAGGCCTACAATGAGCAGTTCTTC.

The rearrangement links TRBV5-1 to TRBJ2-7; a weak D match, TRBD1 (5 bases). The CDR3 has 17 residues. V was trimmed by 1 base and J by 1 base, leaving 18 bases between them. Germline V gene sequence: CDR1 SGHRS, CDR2 YFSETQ. The CDR3 DNA is TGCGCCAGCAGCTTGCCCCCGTGGCAGGGTGGATCCTACGAGCAGTACTTC. Its translation is CASSLPPWQGGSYEQYF.

V usage is TRBV4-1 and J usage is TRBJ2-1; 9 nucleotides match TRBD2. Germline V CDR1 and CDR2: MGHRA, YSYEKL. V shed 1 base, J shed 0 bases, and the junction held 13 bases outside the gene matches. CDR3 size: 20 residues. The CDR3 loop reads CASSQGRLPTSGRSYNEQFF. DNA of the CDR3: TGCGCCAGCAGCCAAGGAAGACTACCGACTAGCGGACGCTCCTACAATGAGCAGTTCTTC.

The CDR3 DNA follows: TGTGCCAGCAGCTTAGAGGTCCGGACAAACACTGAAGCTTTCTTT. This encodes CASSLEVRTNTEAFF. The chain employs TRBV7-9 and TRBJ1-1; possible D gene TRBD1, 5 bases. V lost 1 base and J 2 bases, leaving 11 bases between the germline ends. The CDR3 totals 15 residues. The germline V gene encodes CDR1 SEHNR and CDR2 FQNEAQ (reference sequence).

The chain combines TRBV5-4 with TRBJ1-2, with 7 positions matching TRBD1. With 4 bases clipped from V and 4 bases from J, the junction kept 16 bases outside the gene matches. The CDR3 consists of 17 residues. The germline gives CDR1 SGHNT, CDR2 YYREEE (reference sequence). The CDR3 here is CASSNVPGTAYRYGYTF. As DNA, the CDR3 is TGTGCCAGCAGCAATGTCCCCGGGACAGCTTACCGCTATGGCTACACCTTC.

The gene calls are TRBV28 and TRBJ2-7, with D possibly matching TRBD2 (5 bases). Trimming shortened V by 2 bases and J by 3 bases, and 11 bases separated the two germline ends. CDR1 is MDHEN, CDR2 SYDVKM, per germline. This CDR3 spans 14 amino acids. The CDR3 loop is CASSLRGGIYEQYF. CDR3 nucleotides: TGTGCCAGCAGTTTACGAGGAGGAATCTACGAGCAGTACTTC.

The J gene is TRBJ2-1, the V gene TRBV9, with 7 positions matching TRBD1. This CDR3 spans 14 amino acids. CDR1 and CDR2 from the germline V gene are SGDLS and YYNGEE. V trimming: 3 bases; J trimming: 5 bases; junction bases outside the gene matches: 5. This chain's CDR3 is CASSAGTVNNEQFF. The CDR3 nucleotides are TGTGCCAGCAGCGCCGGGACAGTTAACAATGAGCAGTTCTTC.

The rearrangement uses TRBV7-2 and TRBJ1-1; 8 nucleotides line up with TRBD1. The germline CDR1 and CDR2 sequences are SGHTA and FQGNSA. Trimming removed 5 bases from V and 8 bases from J; junction bases left unmatched: 10. The CDR3 loop spans 14 amino acids. CDR3 DNA sequence: TGTGCCAGCAGCCTGAGTACAGGGGGAAGCGAAGCTTTCTTT. Translation: CASSLSTGGSEAFF.

A few counts support this clone. The chain uses TRBV24-1 and TRBJ2-2; maybe TRBD1 (6 bases). Germline V gene sequence: CDR1 KGHDR, CDR2 SFDVKD. Between the trimmed V and J ends, which lost 4 bases and 8 bases, there was a span of 10 bases. The CDR3 extends over 13 amino acids. CDR3 in DNA: TGTGCCACCAGTGAGGGGGCAGCGGGGGAGCTGTTTTTT. This sequence encodes CATSEGAAGELFF.

V and J are TRBV28 and TRBJ1-2; D is uncertain. V was pared by 6 bases and J by 2 bases, with 10 bases between. CDR3 length: 13 amino acids. In germline, CDR1 is MDHEN, CDR2 SYDVKM. In DNA form, the CDR3 reads TGTGCCAGCAGGGTAACGGGGAACTATGGCTACACCTTC. Translating gives CASRVTGNYGYTF.

This chain links TRBV7-3 with TRBJ2-5, with 11 positions matching TRBD2. CDR3 length: 15 residues. The ends lost 3 bases at V and 6 bases at J; junction bases unmatched: 6. Germline V gene data show CDR1 as SGHTA and CDR2 as FQGTGA. CDR3 bases: TGTGCCAGCAGCTTCGACGTAGCGGGGGGGCAGACCCAGTACTTC. Its translation is CASSFDVAGGQTQYF.

Turning to this clone: The germline gene is not matched at one end of the junction; a read error may be the cause. Written as DNA, the CDR3 is TGTGCTAGCAGTCCCCATCGGACTAGCGGGAGTTCTAGCACCGGGGAGCTGTTTTTT. Protein product: CASSPHRTSGSSSTGELFF. The chain links TRBV7-7 to TRBJ2-2; 13 bases agree with TRBD2. Germline CDR1 and CDR2: SSHAT and FNYEAQ (reference sequence). The CDR3 has 19 residues.

The genes are TRBV7-8 and TRBJ1-2; maybe TRBD1 (5 bases). Per germline, CDR1 SGHVS and CDR2 FQNEAQ. The CDR3 totals 12 residues. V was trimmed by 1 base and J by 6 bases, leaving 6 bases between them. The CDR3 region is CASSLVGDGYTF. CDR3 coding DNA: TGTGCCAGCAGCTTAGTAGGGGATGGCTACACCTTC.

This clone was counted between two and nine times. The chain employs TRBV5-1 and TRBJ1-3, with 7 positions matching TRBD1. CDR3 length equals 14 residues. Germline CDR1 is SGHRS and CDR2 is YFSETQ. V gave up 4 bases and J gave up 1 base; unmatched junction bases: 2. The CDR3 loop is CASSPGGSGNTIYF. The DNA for the CDR3 is TGCGCCAGCAGCCCAGGGGGATCTGGAAACACCATATATTTT.